These T cell receptor beta chains were read from a single sample in a study of T cell responses to AZD1222 COVID-19 vaccine. Method: immunoSEQ multiplex PCR; TCRdb's copy keeps in-frame clones and lacks some. Found here are under 150,000 clones, 75% to 90% of them singletons; the top ten hold approximately 1.6%. Sequencing was performed on peripheral blood, taken 28 days after the second AZD1222 dose. The receptors were gathered from an adult who received the AZD1222 COVID-19 vaccine. Both conserved end residues are part of each CDR3. D genes are given only for firm matches. Some rows mark clone size as missing; the rest say once, few, many or name a class of expanded clone.

abundance	j_gene	v_gene	d_gene	CDR3aa	CDR3nt
NA	TRBJ2-5	TRBV29-1	NA	CSVVRRGGAYQETQYF	TGCAGCGTTGTCCGAAGGGGGGGCGCGTACCAAGAGACCCAGTACTTC
NA	TRBJ2-7	TRBV12-1	NA	CASSFAGISNEQYF	TGTGCCAGCAGCTTTGCCGGAATCTCGAACGAGCAGTACTTC
NA	TRBJ1-1	TRBV10-3	TRBD1	CAISGDSPEAFF	TGTGCCATCAGTGGGGACAGTCCTGAAGCTTTCTTT
NA	TRBJ2-1	TRBV5-1	NA	CASSLGDSPADEQFF	TGCGCCAGCAGCTTGGGGGACTCACCAGCCGATGAGCAGTTCTTC
NA	TRBJ1-1	TRBV7-6	NA	CASSHGGNTEAFF	TGTGCCAGCAGCCATGGCGGTAACACTGAAGCTTTCTTT
NA	TRBJ2-2	TRBV9	NA	CASSVDPGELFF	TGTGCCAGCAGCGTAGACCCCGGGGAGCTGTTTTTT
NA	TRBJ2-5	TRBV19	TRBD2	CARLAGPQETQYF	TGTGCCAGACTAGCGGGACCCCAAGAGACCCAGTACTTC
once	TRBJ2-5	TRBV5-1	TRBD1	CASSSGQGMYQETQYF	TGCGCCAGCAGCTCAGGACAGGGGATGTACCAAGAGACCCAGTACTTC
NA	TRBJ1-3	TRBV7-8	NA	CASSRHTMSPASGNTIYF	TGTGCCAGCAGCCGTCACACCATGAGCCCAGCCTCTGGAAACACCATATATTTT
once	TRBJ2-7	TRBV5-6	TRBD2	CASSLVGGGEQYF	TGTGCCAGCAGCTTGGTAGGCGGGGGCGAGCAGTACTTC
NA	TRBJ2-3	TRBV5-1	TRBD2	CASRARLAGVSTDTQYF	TGCGCCAGCAGGGCCAGACTAGCGGGAGTTAGCACAGATACGCAGTATTTT
NA	TRBJ1-5	TRBV19	NA	CASSIQGSGQPQHF	TGTGCCAGTAGTATACAGGGCTCTGGTCAGCCCCAGCATTTT
NA	TRBJ1-4	TRBV5-1	TRBD1	CASSSSGGTNEKLFF	TGCGCCAGCAGCTCGTCAGGGGGGACTAATGAAAAACTGTTTTTT
NA	TRBJ1-2	TRBV7-9	NA	CASSTGIYGYTF	TGTGCCAGCAGCACAGGCATTTATGGCTACACCTTC
NA	TRBJ2-3	TRBV5-1	TRBD2	CASSRAGGPEDTQYF	TGCGCCAGCAGCCGAGCGGGAGGGCCAGAAGATACGCAGTATTTT
NA	TRBJ1-3	TRBV30	NA	CAWSRAHSGNTIYF	TGTGCCTGGAGTCGGGCACACTCTGGAAACACCATATATTTT
NA	TRBJ2-2	TRBV30	NA	CAWSVVVDTGELFF	TGTGCCTGGAGTGTAGTGGTAGACACCGGGGAGCTGTTTTTT
NA	TRBJ1-5	TRBV2	TRBD1	CASSEARQGGQPQHF	TGTGCCAGCAGTGAAGCGCGACAGGGAGGCCAGCCCCAGCATTTT
NA	TRBJ2-3	TRBV20-1	NA	CSASGATFTDTQYF	TGCAGTGCTAGTGGGGCGACTTTCACAGATACGCAGTATTTT
NA	TRBJ1-2	TRBV30	NA	CAWSVRGYYGYTF	TGTGCCTGGAGTGTACGGGGATACTATGGCTACACCTTC
NA	TRBJ1-5	TRBV6-5	TRBD1	CASSYGGGDQPQHF	TGTGCCAGCAGTTACGGAGGGGGCGATCAGCCCCAGCATTTT
NA	TRBJ2-5	TRBV6-5	TRBD1	CASSYSTGDGQETQYF	TGTGCCAGCAGTTACTCTACAGGGGATGGTCAAGAGACCCAGTACTTC
NA	TRBJ2-3	TRBV7-6	NA	CASSSPVENTDTQYF	TGTGCCAGCAGCTCCCCGGTCGAGAACACAGATACGCAGTATTTT
NA	TRBJ2-7	TRBV18	NA	CASSPVPQGEQYF	TGTGCCAGCTCACCAGTCCCACAGGGCGAGCAGTACTTC
NA	TRBJ1-1	TRBV28	TRBD1	CASSFPGGGNTEAFF	TGTGCCAGCAGTTTCCCAGGGGGAGGAAATACTGAAGCTTTCTTT
few	TRBJ1-3	TRBV3-1/TRBV3-2	TRBD1	CASSPSPTGGFGNTIYF	TGTGCCAGCAGCCCGTCCCCCACAGGGGGATTTGGAAACACCATATATTTT
NA	TRBJ1-1	TRBV28	TRBD1	CASSSMTTGGLSTEAFF	TGTGCCAGCAGTTCCATGACGACAGGGGGCCTGAGCACTGAAGCTTTCTTT
NA	TRBJ1-6	TRBV19	NA	CASRAYNSPLHF	TGTGCCAGTCGGGCCTATAATTCACCCCTCCACTTT
NA	TRBJ1-6	TRBV5-1	NA	CASSLAGTENSPLHF	TGCGCCAGCAGCTTGGCCGGGACCGAGAATTCACCCCTCCACTTT
NA	TRBJ2-1	TRBV6-2/TRBV6-3	NA	CASSYEAGWQFF	TGTGCCAGCAGTTACGAGGCTGGATGGCAGTTCTTC
NA	TRBJ1-1	TRBV7-9	NA	CASRVSGSNTEAFF	TGTGCCAGCAGGGTGTCGGGGTCCAACACTGAAGCTTTCTTT
once	TRBJ1-5	TRBV19	NA	CASSITWGDQPQHF	TGTGCCAGTAGTATTACATGGGGCGATCAGCCCCAGCATTTT
NA	TRBJ1-3	TRBV19	NA	CASSMAGSSGNTIYF	TGTGCCAGTAGTATGGCCGGATCCTCTGGAAACACCATATATTTT
NA	TRBJ2-2	TRBV5-4	TRBD2	CASSRSGTRIGELFF	TGTGCCAGCAGCAGATCCGGGACTAGGATCGGGGAGCTGTTTTTT
NA	TRBJ1-1	TRBV10-3	NA	CAISPSGGRMNTEAFF	TGTGCCATCAGCCCCAGCGGGGGGCGGATGAACACTGAAGCTTTCTTT
NA	TRBJ1-2	TRBV3-1/TRBV3-2	NA	CASSQDLRAGYTF	TGTGCCAGCAGCCAAGATCTTCGGGCGGGCTACACCTTC
once	TRBJ2-1	TRBV7-2	TRBD2	CASSLALGREGEQFF	TGTGCCAGCAGCTTAGCGCTAGGGCGGGAGGGTGAGCAGTTCTTC
NA	TRBJ1-6	TRBV7-3	NA	CASSLSANSPLHF	TGTGCCAGCAGCTTATCCGCCAATTCACCCCTCCACTTT
NA	TRBJ1-5	TRBV18	NA	CASSPPGGRGNQPQHF	TGTGCCAGCTCACCACCAGGGGGACGGGGCAATCAGCCCCAGCATTTT
NA	TRBJ1-4	TRBV4-3	NA	CASSQFKGGGEKLFF	TGCGCCAGCAGCCAATTTAAGGGGGGCGGTGAAAAACTGTTTTTT
NA	TRBJ1-1	TRBV9	NA	CASSLYDQTGLAEAFF	TGTGCCAGCAGCTTATACGACCAAACAGGGCTGGCTGAAGCTTTCTTT
NA	TRBJ2-6	TRBV30	NA	CAYYHGANVLTF	TGTGCCTACTACCATGGGGCCAACGTCCTGACTTTC
NA	TRBJ2-7	TRBV6-2/TRBV6-3	TRBD1	CASSPTGQGNYEQYF	TGTGCCAGCAGTCCGACAGGACAGGGGAACTACGAGCAGTACTTC
NA	TRBJ2-2	TRBV6-5	NA	CATSGRRLNTGELFF	TGTGCCACCTCCGGTCGGAGACTGAACACCGGGGAGCTGTTTTTT
NA	TRBJ1-4	TRBV24-1	TRBD1	CATSDRTGRTTNEKLFF	TGTGCCACCAGTGATCGGACAGGGAGAACAACTAATGAAAAACTGTTTTTT
NA	TRBJ1-4	TRBV5-8	TRBD1	CASSPRGGDEKLFF	TGTGCCAGCAGCCCGCGAGGGGGCGATGAAAAACTGTTTTTT
once	TRBJ2-5	TRBV5-1	TRBD1	CASSWGAARDREETQYF	TGCGCCAGCAGCTGGGGGGCAGCTCGGGACAGGGAAGAGACCCAGTACTTC
NA	TRBJ1-1	TRBV9	NA	CASSQGLLNTEAFF	TGTGCCAGCAGCCAGGGGCTACTGAACACTGAAGCTTTCTTT